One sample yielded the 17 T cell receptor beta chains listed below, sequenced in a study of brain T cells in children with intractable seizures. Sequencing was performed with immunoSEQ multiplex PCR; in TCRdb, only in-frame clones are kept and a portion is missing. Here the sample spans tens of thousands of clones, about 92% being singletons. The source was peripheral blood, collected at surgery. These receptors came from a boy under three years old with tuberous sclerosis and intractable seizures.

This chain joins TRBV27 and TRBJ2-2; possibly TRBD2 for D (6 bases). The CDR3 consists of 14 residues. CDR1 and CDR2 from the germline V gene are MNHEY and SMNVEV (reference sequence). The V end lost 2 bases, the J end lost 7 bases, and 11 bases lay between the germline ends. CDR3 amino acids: CASSLLGGYGELFF. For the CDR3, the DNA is TGTGCCAGCAGTTTACTGGGAGGATACGGGGAGCTGTTTTTT.

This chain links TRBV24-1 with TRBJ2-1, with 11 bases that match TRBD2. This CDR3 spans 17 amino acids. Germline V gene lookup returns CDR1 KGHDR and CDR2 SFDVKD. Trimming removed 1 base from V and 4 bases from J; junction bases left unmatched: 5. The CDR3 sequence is CATSDFTSGSGYNEQFF. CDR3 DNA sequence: TGTGCCACCAGTGATTTCACTAGCGGGAGCGGATACAATGAGCAGTTCTTC.

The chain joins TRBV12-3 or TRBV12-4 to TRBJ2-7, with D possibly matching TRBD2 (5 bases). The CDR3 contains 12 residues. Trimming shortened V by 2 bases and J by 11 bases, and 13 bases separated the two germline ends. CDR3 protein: CASSLSGPGKYF. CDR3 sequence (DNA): TGTGCCAGCAGTTTAAGCGGCCCTGGGAAGTACTTC.

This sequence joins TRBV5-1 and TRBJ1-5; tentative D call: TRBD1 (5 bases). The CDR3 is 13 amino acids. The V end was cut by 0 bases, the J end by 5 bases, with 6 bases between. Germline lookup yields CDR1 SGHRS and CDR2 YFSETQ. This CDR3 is CASSLVGDQPQHF. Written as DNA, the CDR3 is TGCGCCAGCAGCTTGGTAGGGGATCAGCCCCAGCATTTT.

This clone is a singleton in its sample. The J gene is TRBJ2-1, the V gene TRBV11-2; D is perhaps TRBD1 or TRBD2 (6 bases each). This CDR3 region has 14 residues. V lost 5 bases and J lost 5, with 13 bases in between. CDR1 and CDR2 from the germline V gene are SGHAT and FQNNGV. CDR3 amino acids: CASSRGDFHNEQFF. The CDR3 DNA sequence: TGTGCCAGCAGCAGGGGGGACTTTCACAATGAGCAGTTCTTC.

Here the CDR3 reads CASRSLPHNEQFF. For the CDR3, the DNA is TGTGCCAGCAGGAGTCTACCCCACAATGAGCAGTTCTTC. The chain uses TRBV2 and TRBJ2-1, with D unclear. The CDR3 extends over 13 amino acids. V lost 6 bases and J lost 5, with 11 bases in between. CDR1 is SNHLY and CDR2 is FYNNEI in the germline V gene.

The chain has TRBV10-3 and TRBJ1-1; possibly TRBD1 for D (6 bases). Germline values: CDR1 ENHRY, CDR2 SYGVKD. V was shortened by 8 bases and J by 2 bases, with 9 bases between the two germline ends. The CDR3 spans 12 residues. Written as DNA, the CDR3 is TGTGCCATCGGACAGTCAAACACTGAAGCTTTCTTT. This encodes CAIGQSNTEAFF.

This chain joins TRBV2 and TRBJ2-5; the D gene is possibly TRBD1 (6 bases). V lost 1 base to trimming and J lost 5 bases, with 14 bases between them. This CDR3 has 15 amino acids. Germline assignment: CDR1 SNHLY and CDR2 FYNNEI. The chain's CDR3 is CASSEGLQGTETQYF. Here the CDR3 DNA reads TGTGCCAGCAGTGAAGGGCTTCAGGGGACGGAGACCCAGTACTTC.

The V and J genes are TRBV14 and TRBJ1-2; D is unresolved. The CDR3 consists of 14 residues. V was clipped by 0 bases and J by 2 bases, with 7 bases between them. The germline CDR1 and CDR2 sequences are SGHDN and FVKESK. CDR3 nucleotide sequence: TGTGCCAGCAGCCAAGAGTCGGGGAACTATGGCTACACCTTC. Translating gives CASSQESGNYGYTF.

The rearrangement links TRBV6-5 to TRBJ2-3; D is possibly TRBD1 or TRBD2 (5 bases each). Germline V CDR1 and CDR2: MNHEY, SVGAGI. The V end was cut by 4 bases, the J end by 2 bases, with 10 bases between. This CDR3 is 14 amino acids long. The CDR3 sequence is CASSSGGTTDTQYF. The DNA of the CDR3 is TGTGCCAGCAGTTCTGGGGGAACCACAGATACGCAGTATTTT.

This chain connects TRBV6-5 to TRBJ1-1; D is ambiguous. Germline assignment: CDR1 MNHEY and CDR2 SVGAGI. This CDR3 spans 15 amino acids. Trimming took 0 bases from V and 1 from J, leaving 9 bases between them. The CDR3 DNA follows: TGTGCCAGCAGTTACTCGAAGTACACGAACACTGAAGCTTTCTTT. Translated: CASSYSKYTNTEAFF.

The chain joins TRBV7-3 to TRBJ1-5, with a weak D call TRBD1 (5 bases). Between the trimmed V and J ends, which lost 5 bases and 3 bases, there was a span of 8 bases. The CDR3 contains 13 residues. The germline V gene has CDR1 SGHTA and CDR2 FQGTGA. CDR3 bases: TGTGCCAGCAGCAGGGGAACCAATCAGCCCCAGCATTTT. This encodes CASSRGTNQPQHF.

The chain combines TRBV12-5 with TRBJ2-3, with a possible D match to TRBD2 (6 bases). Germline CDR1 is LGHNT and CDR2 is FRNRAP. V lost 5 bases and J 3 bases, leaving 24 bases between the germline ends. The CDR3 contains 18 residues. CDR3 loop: CASGRGWLAGIETDTQYF. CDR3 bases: TGTGCTAGTGGTCGGGGGTGGTTGGCAGGAATAGAGACAGATACGCAGTATTTT.

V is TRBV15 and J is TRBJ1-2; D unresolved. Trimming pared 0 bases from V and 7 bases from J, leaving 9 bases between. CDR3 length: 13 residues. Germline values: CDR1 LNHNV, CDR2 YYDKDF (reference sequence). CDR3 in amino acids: CATSRDRQAGYTF. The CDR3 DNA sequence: TGTGCCACCAGCAGAGATCGTCAGGCTGGCTACACCTTC.

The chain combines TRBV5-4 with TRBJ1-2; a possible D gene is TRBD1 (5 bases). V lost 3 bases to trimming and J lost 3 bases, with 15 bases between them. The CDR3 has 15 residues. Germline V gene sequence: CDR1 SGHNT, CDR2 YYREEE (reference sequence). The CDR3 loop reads CASSSGTASHYGYTF. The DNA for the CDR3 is TGTGCCAGCAGCTCAGGGACGGCCTCACACTATGGCTACACCTTC.

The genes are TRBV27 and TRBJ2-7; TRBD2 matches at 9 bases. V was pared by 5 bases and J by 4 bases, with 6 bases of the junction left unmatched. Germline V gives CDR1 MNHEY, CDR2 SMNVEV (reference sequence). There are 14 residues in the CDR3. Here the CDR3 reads CASSVSGSGYEQYF. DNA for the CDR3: TGTGCCAGCAGTGTTAGCGGGAGTGGATACGAGCAGTACTTC.

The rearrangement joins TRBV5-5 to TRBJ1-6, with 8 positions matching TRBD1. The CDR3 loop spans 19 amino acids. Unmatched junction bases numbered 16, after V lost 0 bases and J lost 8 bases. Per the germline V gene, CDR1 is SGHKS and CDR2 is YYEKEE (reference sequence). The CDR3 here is CASSLVVWTGMLRDSPLHF. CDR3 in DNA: TGTGCCAGCAGCTTGGTGGTTTGGACAGGGATGCTGAGGGATTCACCCCTCCACTTT.